This section outlines one TCR beta chain sequence together with its context. The antigen is undetermined. Per sample, about 10^5 TCR templates underwent assay. The method was immunoSEQ multiplex PCR; TCRdb's version includes in-frame clones alone and lacks a portion of them. The repertoire includes approximately 94,000 clones, around 93% of them detected once, and 1% to 1.5% sits in the top ten. This CDR3 spans 16 amino acids. V shed 0 bases and J shed 2 bases, with 13 bases lying between them. Germline CDR1 SGHNT, CDR2 YYREEE (reference sequence). This record comes from a study of siplizumab effects on memory and regulatory T cells. Study-level results: Proliferating Tregs taken from siplizumab cultures were not shown to have a confirmed suppressive function. Siplizumab significantly decreased alloreactive sequences from unstimulated CD4+ memory cells.

The sequence was obtained from a human donor in good health. Source material: non-Treg CD4+ T cells sorted from blood. J is TRBJ2-3 and V is TRBV5-4; D remains ambiguous. The CDR3 coding sequence is TGTGCCAGCAGCTTGGGTACTGTTGGAGTCACAGATACGCAGTATTTT. This translates into CASSLGTVGVTDTQYF.